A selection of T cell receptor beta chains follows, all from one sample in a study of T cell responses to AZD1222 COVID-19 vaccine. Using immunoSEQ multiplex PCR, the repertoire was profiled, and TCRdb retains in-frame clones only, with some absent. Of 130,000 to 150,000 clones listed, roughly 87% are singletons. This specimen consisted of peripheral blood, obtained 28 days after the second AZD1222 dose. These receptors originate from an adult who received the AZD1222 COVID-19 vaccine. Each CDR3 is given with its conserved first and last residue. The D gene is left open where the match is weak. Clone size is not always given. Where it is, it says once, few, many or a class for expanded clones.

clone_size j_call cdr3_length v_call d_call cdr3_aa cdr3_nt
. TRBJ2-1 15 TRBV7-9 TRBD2 CASTTASGANNEQFF TGTGCCAGCACCACGGCTAGCGGAGCAAACAATGAGCAGTTCTTC
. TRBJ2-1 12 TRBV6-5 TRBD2 CASSYPGLEQFF TGTGCCAGCAGTTACCCGGGACTAGAGCAGTTCTTC
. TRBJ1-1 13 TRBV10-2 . CASSESSYTEAFF TGCGCCAGCAGTGAGTCCAGCTACACTGAAGCTTTCTTT
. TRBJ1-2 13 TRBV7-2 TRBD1 CASSPGGSYGYTF TGTGCCAGCAGCCCAGGGGGGTCCTATGGCTACACCTTC
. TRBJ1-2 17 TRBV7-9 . CASSAQRFFSSNYGYTF TGTGCCAGCAGCGCCCAGCGGTTCTTCTCTTCTAACTATGGCTACACCTTC
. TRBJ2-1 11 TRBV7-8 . CASSEFHEQFF TGTGCCAGCAGCGAATTCCATGAGCAGTTCTTC
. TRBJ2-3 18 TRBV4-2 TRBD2 CASSQVVASGASTDTQYF TGTGCCAGCAGCCAAGTTGTGGCTAGCGGAGCTAGCACAGATACGCAGTATTTT
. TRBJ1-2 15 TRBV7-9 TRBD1 CASSTGTGVNYGYTF TGTGCCAGCAGCACCGGGACAGGGGTTAACTATGGCTACACCTTC
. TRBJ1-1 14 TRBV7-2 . CASSLGGQLPGAFF TGTGCCAGCAGCTTAGGAGGGCAGTTGCCTGGGGCTTTCTTT
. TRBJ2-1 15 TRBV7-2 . CASSSNRDSYNEQFF TGTGCCAGCAGCTCTAACAGGGACTCCTACAATGAGCAGTTCTTC
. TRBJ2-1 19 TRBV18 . CASSPKETTDQSSYNEQFF TGTGCCAGCTCACCAAAAGAAACTACAGACCAGAGCTCCTACAATGAGCAGTTCTTC
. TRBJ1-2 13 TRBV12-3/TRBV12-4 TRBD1 CATSPGTVGGYTF TGTGCCACCTCCCCCGGGACAGTAGGCGGCTACACCTTC
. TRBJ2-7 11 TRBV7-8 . CASSLHYEQYF TGTGCCAGCAGCTTACACTACGAGCAGTACTTC
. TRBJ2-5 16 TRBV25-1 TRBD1 CASSFAGTGGLETQYF TGTGCCAGCAGTTTTGCTGGGACAGGGGGTTTAGAGACCCAGTACTTC
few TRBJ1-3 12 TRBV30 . CAWSSRGGTIYF TGTGCCTGGAGTTCGCGTGGGGGCACCATATATTTT
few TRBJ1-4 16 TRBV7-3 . CARQGRGTSTNEKLFF TGTGCCCGCCAGGGTCGGGGGACCTCAACTAATGAAAAACTGTTTTTT
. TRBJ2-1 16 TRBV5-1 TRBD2 CASSRSASGRFIEQFF TGCGCCAGCAGCCGTTCAGCTAGCGGGAGATTTATTGAGCAGTTCTTC
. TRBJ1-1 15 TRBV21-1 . CASSKVGQGNTEAFF .
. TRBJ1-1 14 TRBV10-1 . CASSPGASNTEAFF TGCGCCAGCAGTCCAGGGGCCTCGAACACTGAAGCTTTCTTT
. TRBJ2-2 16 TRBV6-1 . CASSEAGGTKTGELFF TGTGCCAGCAGTGAGGCCGGGGGGACAAAAACCGGGGAGCTGTTTTTT
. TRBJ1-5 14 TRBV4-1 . CASSDSLGNQPQHF TGCGCCAGCAGCGATAGCTTGGGCAATCAGCCCCAGCATTTT
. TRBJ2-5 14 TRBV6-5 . CASSYDLAGETQYF TGTGCCAGCAGTTATGACCTCGCAGGAGAGACCCAGTACTTC
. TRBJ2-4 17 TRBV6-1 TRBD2 CASSEKHGGASKNIQYF TGTGCCAGCAGTGAAAAACACGGGGGGGCTTCCAAAAACATTCAGTACTTC
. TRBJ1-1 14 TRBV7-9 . CASSLDGGSTEAFF TGTGCCAGCAGCTTAGACGGGGGTAGCACTGAAGCTTTCTTT
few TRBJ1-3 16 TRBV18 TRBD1 CASSHDRADSGNTIYF TGTGCCAGCTCACACGACAGGGCAGACTCTGGAAACACCATATATTTT
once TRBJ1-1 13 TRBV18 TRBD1 CASSPTGGTEAFF TGTGCCAGCTCACCGACAGGGGGCACTGAAGCTTTCTTT
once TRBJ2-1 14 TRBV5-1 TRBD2 CASSLGTSGNEQFF TGCGCCAGCAGCTTGGGGACTAGCGGCAATGAGCAGTTCTTC
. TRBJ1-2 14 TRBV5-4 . CASSFDRISYGYTF TGTGCCAGCAGCTTTGACAGGATTTCCTATGGCTACACCTTC
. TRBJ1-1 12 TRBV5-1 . CASSLTSTEAFF TGCGCCAGCAGCTTGACAAGCACTGAAGCTTTCTTT
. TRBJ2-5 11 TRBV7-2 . CASRREETQYF TGTGCCAGCAGGAGAGAGGAGACCCAGTACTTC
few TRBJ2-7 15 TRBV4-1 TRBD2 CASSQETSGEYEQYF TGCGCCAGCAGCCAAGAGACTAGCGGGGAGTACGAGCAGTACTTC
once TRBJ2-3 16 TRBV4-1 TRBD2 CASSPGIAGGPDTQYF TGCGCCAGCAGCCCGGGTATAGCGGGAGGGCCGGATACGCAGTATTTT
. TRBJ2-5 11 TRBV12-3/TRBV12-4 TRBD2 CAAGSGWTQYF TGTGCAGCGGGATCTGGTTGGACCCAGTACTTC
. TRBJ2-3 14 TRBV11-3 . CASSLTRGADTQYF TGTGCCAGCAGCTTAACCCGCGGGGCAGATACGCAGTATTTT
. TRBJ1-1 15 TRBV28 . CASSLERGSSTEAFF TGTGCCAGCAGTTTGGAAAGGGGCAGTAGCACTGAAGCTTTCTTT
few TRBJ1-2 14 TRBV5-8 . CASSWGGGSYGYTF TGTGCCAGCAGCTGGGGCGGGGGCAGCTATGGCTACACCTTC
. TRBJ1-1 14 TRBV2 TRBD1 CASGRDRGNTEAFF TGTGCCAGCGGGAGGGACAGGGGGAACACTGAAGCTTTCTTT
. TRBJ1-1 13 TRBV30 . CAWSETVTTEAFF TGTGCCTGGAGTGAGACTGTTACCACTGAAGCTTTCTTT
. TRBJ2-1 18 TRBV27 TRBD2 CASSFHYRLAGANNEQFF TGTGCCAGCAGTTTTCACTATAGACTAGCGGGGGCTAACAATGAGCAGTTCTTC
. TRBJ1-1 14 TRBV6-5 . CASSYSTANTEAFF TGTGCCAGCAGTTACTCAACAGCTAACACTGAAGCTTTCTTT
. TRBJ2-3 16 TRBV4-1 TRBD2 CASSQGSGRGTDTQYF TGCGCCAGCAGCCAAGGTAGCGGGAGGGGAACAGATACGCAGTATTTT
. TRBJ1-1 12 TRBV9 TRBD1 CASSADRLEAFF TGTGCCAGCAGCGCGGACAGGCTGGAAGCTTTCTTT
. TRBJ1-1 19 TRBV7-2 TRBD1 CASSSGGRMAGLENTEAFF TGTGCCAGCAGCTCAGGGGGCAGAATGGCGGGTTTGGAAAACACTGAAGCTTTCTTT
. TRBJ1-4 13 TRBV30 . CAWGDGFNEKLFF TGTGCCTGGGGGGACGGATTTAATGAAAAACTGTTTTTT
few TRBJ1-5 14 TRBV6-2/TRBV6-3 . CASSFDLSNQPQHF TGTGCCAGCAGTTTTGACCTTAGCAATCAGCCCCAGCATTTT
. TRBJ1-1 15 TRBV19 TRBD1 CASSIYVGQGAVAFF TGTGCCAGTAGTATATATGTCGGACAGGGGGCCGTAGCTTTCTTT
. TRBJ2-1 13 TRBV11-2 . CASSLGAVYEQFF TGTGCCAGCAGCTTAGGAGCCGTGTATGAGCAGTTCTTC
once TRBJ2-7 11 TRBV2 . CASSVNYEQYF TGTGCCAGCAGTGTCAACTACGAGCAGTACTTC
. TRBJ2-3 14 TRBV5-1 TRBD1 CASSPGQGTDTQYF TGCGCCAGCAGCCCCGGACAGGGAACAGATACGCAGTATTTT
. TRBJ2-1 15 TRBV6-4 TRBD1 CASSNGQGEYNEQFF TGTGCCAGCAGTAACGGACAGGGGGAGTACAATGAGCAGTTCTTC
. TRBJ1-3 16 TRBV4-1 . CASSQGRQSSGNTIYF TGCGCCAGCAGCCAAGGCCGACAGAGCTCTGGAAACACCATATATTTT
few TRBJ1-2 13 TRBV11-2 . CASSTAGESGYTF TGTGCCAGCAGCACAGCCGGGGAGAGTGGCTACACCTTC
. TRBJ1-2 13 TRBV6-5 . CASSLDPNYGYTF TGTGCCAGCAGCCTGGACCCTAACTATGGCTACACCTTC